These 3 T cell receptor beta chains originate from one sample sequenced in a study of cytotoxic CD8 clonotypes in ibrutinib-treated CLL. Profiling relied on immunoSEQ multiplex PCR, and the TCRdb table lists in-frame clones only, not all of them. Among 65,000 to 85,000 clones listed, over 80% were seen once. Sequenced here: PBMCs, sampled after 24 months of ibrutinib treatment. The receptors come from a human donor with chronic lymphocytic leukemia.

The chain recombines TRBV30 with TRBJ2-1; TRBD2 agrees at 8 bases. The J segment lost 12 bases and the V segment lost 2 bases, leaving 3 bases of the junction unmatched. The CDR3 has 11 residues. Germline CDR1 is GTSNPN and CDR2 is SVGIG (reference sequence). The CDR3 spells CAWSLAGRQFF. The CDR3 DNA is TGTGCCTGGAGTTTAGCGGGACGGCAGTTCTTC.

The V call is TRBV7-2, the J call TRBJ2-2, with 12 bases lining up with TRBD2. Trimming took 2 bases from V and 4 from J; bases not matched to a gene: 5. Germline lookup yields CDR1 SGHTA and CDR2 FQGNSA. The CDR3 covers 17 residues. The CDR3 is CASSLRTSGISTGELFF. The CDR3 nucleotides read TGTGCCAGCAGCTTACGGACTAGCGGGATTTCCACCGGGGAGCTGTTTTTT.

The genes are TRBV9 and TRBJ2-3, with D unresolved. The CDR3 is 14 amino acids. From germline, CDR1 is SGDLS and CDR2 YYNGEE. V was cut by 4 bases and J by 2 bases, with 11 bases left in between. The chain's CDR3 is CASSRTPYTDTQYF. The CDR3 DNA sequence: TGTGCCAGCAGCCGGACCCCTTACACAGATACGCAGTATTTT. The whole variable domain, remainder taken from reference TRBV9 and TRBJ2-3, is DSGVTQTPKHLITATGQRVTLRCSPRSGDLSVYWYQQSLDQGLQFLIQYYNGEERAKGNILERFSAQQFPDLHSELNLSSLELGDSALYFCASSRTPYTDTQYFGPGTRLTVL.